Shown below are 5 T cell receptor beta chains from a single sample sequenced in a study of response to subunit inactivated influenza vaccine. From the RT-PCR reads, TCRdb called clonotypes with MiXCR, one entry per CDR3 protein. Of around 520,000 distinct CDR3 sequences listed, about 12% are singletons. This specimen consisted of PBMCs from blood, obtained on the day of vaccination. Receptors originate from a man aged 45 to 65 who received an inactivated influenza vaccine.

This clonotype was counted between two and nine times. V usage is TRBV20-1 and J usage is TRBJ2-7, with 8 bases fitting TRBD2. The V gene end was trimmed by 6 bases and the J gene end by 2 bases; junction bases not matched to a gene: 15. The length of the CDR3 is 16 residues. CDR1 is DFQATT, CDR2 SNEGSKA, per germline (reference sequence). CDR3 in DNA: TGCAGTGCACGGAACCTAGCGGGCCTTTTCACCTACGAGCAGTACTTC. It translates to CSARNLAGLFTYEQYF.

This clonotype has only a few counts. The chain's CDR3 is CASSLAAVSGNTIYF. CDR3 coding DNA: TGCGCCAGCAGCTTGGCCGCGGTCTCCGGAAACACCATATATTTT. The chain uses TRBV5-1 and TRBJ1-3; D is uncertain. The CDR3 covers 15 residues. Per the germline V gene, CDR1 is SGHRS and CDR2 is YFSETQ. V lost 0 bases and J 4 bases, leaving 11 bases between the germline ends. Combining the CDR3 with reference TRBV5-1 and TRBJ1-3 gives the whole variable domain KAGVTQTPRYLIKTRGQQVTLSCSPISGHRSVSWYQQTPGQGLQFLFEYFSETQRNKGNFPGRFSGRQFSNSRSEMNVSTLELGDSALYLCASSLAAVSGNTIYFGEGSWLTVV.

V gene TRBV29-1 combines with J gene TRBJ1-4, with 7 nucleotides matching TRBD1. CDR3 length equals 13 residues. V lost 4 bases and J lost 8; bases outside the gene matches: 7. Per the germline V gene, CDR1 is SQVTM and CDR2 is ANQGSEA. The CDR3 DNA is TGCAGCGTTGCCACAGGGGTCGGCGAAAAACTGTTTTTT. This sequence encodes CSVATGVGEKLFF.

The gene calls are TRBV19 and TRBJ2-7; D unresolved. Per the germline V gene, CDR1 is LNHDA and CDR2 is SQIVND (reference sequence). The CDR3 totals 15 residues. Trimming shortened V by 6 bases and J by 2 bases, and 17 bases separated the two germline ends. CDR3 nucleotide sequence: TGTGCCAGTAGACAACCGGGCTCCTCACCCTACGAGCAGTACTTC. It encodes CASRQPGSSPYEQYF. The variable domain in full, with the rest retrieved from reference TRBV19 and TRBJ2-7, is DGGITQSPKYLFRKEGQNVTLSCEQNLNHDAMYWYRQDPGQGLRLIYYSQIVNDFQKGDIAEGYSVSREKKESFPLTVTSAQKNPTAFYLCASRQPGSSPYEQYFGPGTRLTVT.

The chain has TRBV5-1 and TRBJ2-7, with D perhaps matching TRBD1 (5 bases). The V gene lost 1 base and the J gene lost 0 bases, with 8 bases spanning the gap. CDR1 SGHRS and CDR2 YFSETQ come from the germline V gene. The CDR3 sequence is 14 residues long. This CDR3 reads CASSLKGASYEQYF. The CDR3 bases are TGCGCCAGCAGCTTGAAAGGGGCCTCCTACGAGCAGTACTTC.